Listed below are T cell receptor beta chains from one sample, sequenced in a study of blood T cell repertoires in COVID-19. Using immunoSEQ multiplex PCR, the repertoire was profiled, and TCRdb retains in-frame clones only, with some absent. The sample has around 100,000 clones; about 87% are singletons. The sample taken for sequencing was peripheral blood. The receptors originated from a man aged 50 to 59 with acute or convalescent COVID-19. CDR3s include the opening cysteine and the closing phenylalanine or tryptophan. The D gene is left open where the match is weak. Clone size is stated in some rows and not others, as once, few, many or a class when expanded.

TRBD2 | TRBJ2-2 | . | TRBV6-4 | CASSKTSGDGELFF | TGTGCCAGCAGCAAGACTAGCGGGGACGGGGAGCTGTTTTTT
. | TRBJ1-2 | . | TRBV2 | CASSESRSGGGYTF | TGTGCCAGCAGTGAGTCCAGGTCCGGGGGTGGCTACACCTTC
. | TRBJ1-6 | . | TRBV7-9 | CASSLEREANSPLHF | TGTGCCAGCAGCTTAGAAAGGGAGGCGAATTCACCCCTCCACTTT
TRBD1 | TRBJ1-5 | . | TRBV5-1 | CASSWGQGDQPQHF | TGCGCCAGCAGCTGGGGACAGGGGGATCAGCCCCAGCATTTT
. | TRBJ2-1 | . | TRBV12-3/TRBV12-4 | CASRQGQSNEQFF | TGTGCCAGCAGGCAAGGACAGTCCAATGAGCAGTTCTTC
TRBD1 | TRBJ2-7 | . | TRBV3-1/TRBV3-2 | CASSSRDRVEQYF | TGTGCCAGCAGCTCCCGGGACAGGGTCGAGCAGTACTTC
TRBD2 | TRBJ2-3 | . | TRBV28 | CASSQSSGRTDTQYF | TGTGCCAGCAGTCAATCTAGCGGGAGGACAGATACGCAGTATTTT
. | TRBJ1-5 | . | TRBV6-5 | CASSSHLTGLNQPQHF | TGTGCCAGCAGTTCCCACTTGACAGGTCTTAATCAGCCCCAGCATTTT
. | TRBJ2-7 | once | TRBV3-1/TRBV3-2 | CASSPLFGYGNEQYF | TGTGCCAGCAGCCCCCTTTTCGGATACGGGAACGAGCAGTACTTC
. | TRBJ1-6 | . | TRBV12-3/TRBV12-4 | CASRKRDNSPLHF | TGTGCCAGCAGAAAGAGGGATAATTCACCCCTCCACTTT
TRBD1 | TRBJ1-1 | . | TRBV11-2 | CASSLTGGAGTEAFF | TGTGCCAGCAGCTTAACAGGGGGCGCAGGTACTGAAGCTTTCTTT
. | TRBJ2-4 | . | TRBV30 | CAWMGPGTKNIQYF | TGTGCCTGGATGGGTCCCGGGACCAAAAACATTCAGTACTTC
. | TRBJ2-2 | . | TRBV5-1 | CASSAGRGTGELFF | TGCGCCAGCAGCGCGGGACGGGGTACCGGGGAGCTGTTTTTT
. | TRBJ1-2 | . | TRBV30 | CASHRVQGAYRGYTF | TGTGCCTCCCACAGGGTCCAAGGGGCTTATCGGGGCTACACCTTC
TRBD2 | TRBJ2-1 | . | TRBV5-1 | CASSVSSGSNEQFF | TGCGCCAGCAGCGTATCTAGCGGGAGTAATGAGCAGTTCTTC
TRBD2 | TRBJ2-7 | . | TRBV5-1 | CASSHSGSSYEQYF | TGCGCCAGCAGCCACAGCGGGAGCTCCTACGAGCAGTACTTC
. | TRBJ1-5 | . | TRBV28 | CASSSPGGGPNQPQHF | TGTGCCAGCAGTTCGCCGGGGGGAGGACCCAATCAGCCCCAGCATTTT
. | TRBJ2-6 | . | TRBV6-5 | CASKGGFGANVLTF | TGTGCCAGCAAAGGGGGATTTGGGGCCAACGTCCTGACTTTC
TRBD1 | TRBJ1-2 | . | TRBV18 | CASSPPQTGGYGYTF | TGTGCCAGCTCACCCCCCCAGACAGGGGGATATGGCTACACCTTC
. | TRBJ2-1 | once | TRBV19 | CASSMDFQRIEQFF | TGTGCCAGTAGTATGGACTTTCAAAGGATCGAGCAGTTCTTC
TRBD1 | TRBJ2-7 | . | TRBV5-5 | CASSRTGALNEQYF | TGTGCCAGCAGCCGGACAGGGGCTCTAAACGAGCAGTACTTC
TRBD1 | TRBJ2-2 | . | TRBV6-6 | CASSGTGAHTGELFF | TGTGCCAGCAGTGGGACAGGGGCGCACACCGGGGAGCTGTTTTTT
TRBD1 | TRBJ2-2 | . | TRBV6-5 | CASRGTVDTGELFF | TGTGCCAGCAGGGGGACAGTGGACACCGGGGAGCTGTTTTTT
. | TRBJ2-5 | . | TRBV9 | CASSVGAAQETQYF | TGTGCCAGCAGCGTAGGGGCAGCACAAGAGACCCAGTACTTC
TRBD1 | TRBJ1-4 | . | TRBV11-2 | CASSVTGGALEKLFF | TGTGCCAGCAGCGTTACAGGGGGCGCGTTGGAAAAACTGTTTTTT
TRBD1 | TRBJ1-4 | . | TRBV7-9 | CASSRPTGGFGKLFF | TGTGCCAGCAGTCGCCCGACAGGGGGCTTTGGAAAACTGTTTTTT
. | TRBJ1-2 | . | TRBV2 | CASNPSQTGNYGYTF | TGTGCCAGCAATCCGTCCCAGACGGGTAACTATGGCTACACCTTC
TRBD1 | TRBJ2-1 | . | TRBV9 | CASSYRGLHEQFF | TGTGCCAGCAGTTACAGGGGTTTACATGAGCAGTTCTTC
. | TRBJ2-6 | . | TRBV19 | CASSISRGGSGANVLTF | TGTGCCAGTAGTATAAGCAGGGGCGGGAGTGGGGCCAACGTCCTGACTTTC
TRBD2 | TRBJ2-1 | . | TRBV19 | CASSISGLASNEQFF | TGTGCCAGTAGTATCTCGGGACTAGCAAGCAATGAGCAGTTCTTC
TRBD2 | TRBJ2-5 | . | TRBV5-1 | CASSSGLEETQYF | TGCGCCAGCAGCTCGGGACTAGAAGAGACCCAGTACTTC
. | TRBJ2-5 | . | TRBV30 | CACGLTGTQYF | TGTGCCTGCGGACTCACGGGGACCCAGTACTTC
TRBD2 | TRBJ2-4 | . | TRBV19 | CASSQQRGGGIQYF | TGTGCCAGTAGCCAACAGCGGGGGGGAGGCATTCAGTACTTC
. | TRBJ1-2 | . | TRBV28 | CASSLLGEGGYTF | TGTGCCAGCAGTTTATTGGGGGAGGGCGGCTACACCTTC
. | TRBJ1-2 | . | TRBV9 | CASSVADRLPANYGYTF | TGTGCCAGCAGCGTAGCAGACAGACTCCCAGCTAACTATGGCTACACCTTC
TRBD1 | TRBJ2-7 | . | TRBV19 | CASSTVRDSPTYEQYF | TGTGCCAGTAGTACAGTTCGGGACAGCCCTACCTACGAGCAGTACTTC
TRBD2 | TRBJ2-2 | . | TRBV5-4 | CASTAGGEAGELFF | TGTGCCAGCACCGCGGGGGGCGAGGCCGGGGAGCTGTTTTTT
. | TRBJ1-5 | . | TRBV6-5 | CASRGRETQPQHF | TGTGCCAGCAGGGGGCGAGAGACTCAGCCCCAGCATTTT
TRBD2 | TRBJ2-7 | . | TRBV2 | CASSDGTSGSYEQYF | TGTGCCAGCAGTGACGGGACTAGCGGGAGCTACGAGCAGTACTTC
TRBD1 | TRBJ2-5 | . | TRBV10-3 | CAISGGQGYQETQYF | TGTGCCATCAGTGGGGGACAGGGCTACCAAGAGACCCAGTACTTC
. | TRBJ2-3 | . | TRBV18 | CASSPWAGVTDTQYF | TGTGCCAGCTCACCGTGGGCAGGGGTCACAGATACGCAGTATTTT
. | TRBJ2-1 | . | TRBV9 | CASSVTSYNEQFF | TGTGCCAGCAGCGTGACTAGTTACAATGAGCAGTTCTTC
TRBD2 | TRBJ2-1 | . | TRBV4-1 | CASSDLAGGGVKIF | TGCGCCAGCAGCGATTTAGCGGGGGGGGGAGTGAAGATCTTC
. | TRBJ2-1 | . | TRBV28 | CASSSGGNEQFF | TGTGCCAGCAGTTCAGGCGGGAATGAGCAGTTCTTC
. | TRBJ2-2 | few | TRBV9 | CASSPGAGELFF | TGTGCCAGCAGCCCCGGAGCCGGGGAGCTGTTTTTT
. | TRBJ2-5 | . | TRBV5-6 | CASSLGGHKPLETQYF | TGTGCCAGCAGCTTGGGGGGCCATAAACCTCTAGAGACCCAGTACTTC
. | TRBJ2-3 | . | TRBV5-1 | CASSTPTDTQYF | TGCGCCAGCAGCACACCTACAGATACGCAGTATTTT
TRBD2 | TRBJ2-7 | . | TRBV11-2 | CASSLVGAGVGSSYEQYF | TGTGCCAGCAGCTTAGTCGGAGCGGGAGTTGGGAGCTCCTACGAGCAGTACTTC
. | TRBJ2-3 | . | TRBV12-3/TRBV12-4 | CASRESTDTQYF | TGTGCCAGCAGAGAGAGCACAGATACGCAGTATTTT
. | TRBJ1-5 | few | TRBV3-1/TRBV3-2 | CAREGGGNQPQHF | TGTGCCAGGGAAGGCGGAGGGAATCAGCCCCAGCATTTT
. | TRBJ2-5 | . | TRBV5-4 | CASSLGGRLETQYF | TGTGCCAGCAGCTTGGGGGGGAGGTTAGAGACCCAGTACTTC
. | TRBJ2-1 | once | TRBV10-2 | CASSLAPRNEQFF | TGCGCCAGCAGCCTAGCGCCTCGGAATGAGCAGTTCTTC